This T cell receptor beta chain was documented in a study of CD8+CD57+ T cells in acquired aplastic anemia. Researchers used genomic DNA as the template to profile TCR beta VDJ and CDR3. One entry per CDR3 protein, called by TCRdb with MiXCR from the reads. The sample yields a few hundred thousand distinct CDR3 sequences, 30% to 40% seen once. CDR3 length: 14 residues. Trimming stripped 0 bases from V and 2 bases from J, with 8 bases between. Per germline, CDR1 ENHRY and CDR2 SYGVKD. The clonotype was recovered from a human donor in good health, serving as a control. Sequencing was performed on sorted CD4+, CD8+, or CD8+CD57+ T cells (not recorded which) from PBMCs. J is TRBJ2-7 and V is TRBV10-3; weak D call: TRBD1 (6 bases). DNA for the CDR3: TGTGCCATCAGTGAGTCTGGGGACACCTACGAGCAGTACTTC. It encodes CAISESGDTYEQYF.